The rows below give T cell receptor beta chains drawn from one sample of a study of blood T cell repertoires in COVID-19. Using immunoSEQ multiplex PCR, the repertoire was profiled, and TCRdb retains in-frame clones only, with some absent. This table has roughly 250,000 clones, about nine tenths appearing once. Sequences were obtained from peripheral blood. Receptors were obtained from a woman in her 30s with COVID-19, enrolled during active disease. Both conserved end residues are part of each CDR3. D genes are given only for firm matches. A row's size may be missing; if present it is once, few, many or a size class.

d_call	clone_size	v_call	j_call	cdr3_aa
TRBD2	-	TRBV4-2	TRBJ2-5	CASSQRLAGETQYF
TRBD1	-	TRBV5-3	TRBJ2-7	CARSLATRDRDSNSYEQYF
TRBD1	-	TRBV6-4	TRBJ1-4	CASSELQGTRLFF
TRBD1	-	TRBV11-2	TRBJ1-3	CASSLLEGAAGNTIYF
-	-	TRBV11-2	TRBJ1-2	CASSLVTGPGGGYTF
-	-	TRBV7-8	TRBJ2-1	CASSLVPSGGLYNEQFF
-	few	TRBV13	TRBJ2-7	CASSLLAYEQYF
TRBD2	-	TRBV5-1	TRBJ2-3	CASSMQGRGVTDTQYF
TRBD1	-	TRBV5-6	TRBJ2-7	CASSLGAGGQYEQYF
TRBD2	-	TRBV4-1	TRBJ2-1	CASSQEGLAAYNEQFF
TRBD1	few	TRBV15	TRBJ1-1	CATSRENRGGTEAFF
-	-	TRBV27	TRBJ2-5	CASRGVGGEETQYF
-	-	TRBV24-1	TRBJ2-2	CATSDLVRSGTGELFF
TRBD1	-	TRBV11-2	TRBJ1-6	CASSSKTQGAGRSSPLHF
-	-	TRBV10-1	TRBJ1-6	CASSGQVNSPLHF
-	-	TRBV2	TRBJ1-1	CASSLDSPEAFF
TRBD2	-	TRBV13	TRBJ2-1	CASSLGGLAAYNEQFF
TRBD2	many	TRBV4-2	TRBJ2-5	CASSQATSGKQETQYF
-	-	TRBV3-1/TRBV3-2	TRBJ1-2	CASSLNDRPYGYTF
-	few	TRBV7-6	TRBJ1-6	CASSLAARSSPLHF
TRBD2	-	TRBV5-4	TRBJ2-3	CASSPGLAGGLSTDTQYF
-	-	TRBV12-3/TRBV12-4	TRBJ1-2	CASSPTALYGYTF
-	-	TRBV6-5	TRBJ1-5	CASSWSDQPQHF
TRBD1	-	TRBV7-8	TRBJ2-7	CASSYMDRSEDEQYF
-	-	TRBV10-2	TRBJ1-5	CASSSQGYQPQHF